This T cell receptor (beta chain) was identified during a study of blood T cell repertoires in COVID-19. Study at large: Samples representing acute and convalescent COVID-19 were sourced from the United States, Italy and Spain. PBMCs, B-cell-depleted T cells, or T cells provided the cDNA or gDNA that made up the material.

Assay: immunoSEQ multiplex PCR; the TCRdb copy retains only in-frame clones and omits some. Here the sample spans under 250,000 clones, 80% to 90% being singletons. Study members were between roughly 18 and 89 years old and lived in about two dozen US regions. Between the trimmed V and J ends, which lost 6 bases and 6 bases, there was a span of 11 bases. Germline V gene data show CDR1 as DFQATT and CDR2 as SNEGSKA (reference sequence). The CDR3 has 11 residues. V gene TRBV20-1 combines with J gene TRBJ2-5; a weak D match, TRBD1 (6 bases). The clonotype was recovered from a woman under 40 who had been exposed to COVID-19. Material for sequencing was PBMCs or T cells enriched from blood (not recorded which). CDR3 sequence reads: CSAVGGQTQYF. As DNA, the CDR3 is TGCAGTGCCGTAGGGGGACAGACCCAGTACTTC.